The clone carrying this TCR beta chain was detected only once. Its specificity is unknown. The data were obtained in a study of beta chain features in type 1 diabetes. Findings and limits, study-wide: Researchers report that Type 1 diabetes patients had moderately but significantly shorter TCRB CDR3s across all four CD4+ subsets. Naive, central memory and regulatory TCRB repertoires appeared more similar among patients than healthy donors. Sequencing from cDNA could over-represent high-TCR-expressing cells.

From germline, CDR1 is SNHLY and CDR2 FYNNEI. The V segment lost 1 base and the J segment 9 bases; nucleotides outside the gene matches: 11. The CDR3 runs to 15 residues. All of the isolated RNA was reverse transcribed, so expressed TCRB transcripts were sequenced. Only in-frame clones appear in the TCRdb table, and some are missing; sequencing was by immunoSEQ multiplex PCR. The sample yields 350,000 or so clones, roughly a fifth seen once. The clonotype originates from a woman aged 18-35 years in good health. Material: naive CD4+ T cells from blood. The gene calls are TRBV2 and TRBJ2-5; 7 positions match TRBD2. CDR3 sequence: CASSEVSRGSRAQYF. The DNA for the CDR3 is TGTGCCAGCAGTGAAGTGTCGCGGGGGTCCCGGGCCCAGTACTTC.